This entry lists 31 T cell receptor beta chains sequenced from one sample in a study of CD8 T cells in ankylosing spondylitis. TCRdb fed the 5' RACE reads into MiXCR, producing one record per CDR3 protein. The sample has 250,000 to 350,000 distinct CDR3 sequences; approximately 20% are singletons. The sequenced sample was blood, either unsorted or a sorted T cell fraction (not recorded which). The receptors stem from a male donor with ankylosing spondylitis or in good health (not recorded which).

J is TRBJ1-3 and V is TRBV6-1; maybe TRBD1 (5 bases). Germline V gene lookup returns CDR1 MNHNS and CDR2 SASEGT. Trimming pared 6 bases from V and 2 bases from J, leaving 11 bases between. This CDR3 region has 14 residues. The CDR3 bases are TGTGCCAGCAGGGACGGGACTCCTGGAAACACCATATATTTT. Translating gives CASRDGTPGNTIYF.

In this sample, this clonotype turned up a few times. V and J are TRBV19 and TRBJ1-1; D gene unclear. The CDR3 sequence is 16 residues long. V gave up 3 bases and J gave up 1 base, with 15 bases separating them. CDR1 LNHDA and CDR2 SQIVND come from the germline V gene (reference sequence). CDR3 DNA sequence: TGTGCCAGTAGTATGAGGACTCCACTCGGGAACACTGAAGCTTTCTTT. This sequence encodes CASSMRTPLGNTEAFF.

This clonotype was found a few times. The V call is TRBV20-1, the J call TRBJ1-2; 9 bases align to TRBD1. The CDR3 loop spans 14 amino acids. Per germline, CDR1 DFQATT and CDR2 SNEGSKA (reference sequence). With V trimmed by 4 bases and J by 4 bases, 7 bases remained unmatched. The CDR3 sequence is CSANRDRAIYGYTF. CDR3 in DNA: TGCAGTGCTAATAGGGACAGGGCGATCTATGGCTACACCTTC.

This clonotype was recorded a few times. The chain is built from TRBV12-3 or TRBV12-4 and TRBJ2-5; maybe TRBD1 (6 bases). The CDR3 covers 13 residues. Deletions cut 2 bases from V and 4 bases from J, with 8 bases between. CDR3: CASSLFRGETQYF. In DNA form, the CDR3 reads TGTGCCAGCAGTTTATTCAGGGGAGAGACCCAGTACTTC.

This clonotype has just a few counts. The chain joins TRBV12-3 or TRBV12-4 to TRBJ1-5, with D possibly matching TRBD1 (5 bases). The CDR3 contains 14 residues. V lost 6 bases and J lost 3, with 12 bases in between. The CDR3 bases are TGTGCCAGCAGGGTGGGGCAGTTCAATCAGCCCCAGCATTTT. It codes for CASRVGQFNQPQHF.

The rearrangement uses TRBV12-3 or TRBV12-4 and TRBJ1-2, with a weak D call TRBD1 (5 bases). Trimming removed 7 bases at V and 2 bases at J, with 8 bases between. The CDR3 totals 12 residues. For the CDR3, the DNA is TGTGCCAGCACACGGGGGAACTATGGCTACACCTTC. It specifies CASTRGNYGYTF.

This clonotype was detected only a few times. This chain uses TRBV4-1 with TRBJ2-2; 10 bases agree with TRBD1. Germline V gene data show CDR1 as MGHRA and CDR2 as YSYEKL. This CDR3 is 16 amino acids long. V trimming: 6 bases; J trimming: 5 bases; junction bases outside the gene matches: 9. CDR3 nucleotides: TGCGCCAGCAGGCGTATGACAGGGGGCCCTACCGGGGAGCTGTTTTTT. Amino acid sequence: CASRRMTGGPTGELFF.

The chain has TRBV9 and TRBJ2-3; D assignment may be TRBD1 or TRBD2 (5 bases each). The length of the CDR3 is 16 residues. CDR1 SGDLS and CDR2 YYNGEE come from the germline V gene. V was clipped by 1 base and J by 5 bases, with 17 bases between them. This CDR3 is CASSVHGTQSRDTQYF. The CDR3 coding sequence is TGTGCCAGCAGCGTACACGGGACCCAGAGTAGAGATACGCAGTATTTT.

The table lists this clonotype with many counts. The CDR3 region is CASSLGQGDTGELFF. The CDR3 coding sequence is TGTGCCAGCAGCCTGGGACAGGGGGACACCGGGGAGCTGTTTTTT. This chain links TRBV7-8 with TRBJ2-2, with 11 bases fitting TRBD1. The V segment lost 5 bases and the J segment 3 bases; nucleotides outside the gene matches: 2. This CDR3 spans 15 amino acids. Germline V gene sequence: CDR1 SGHVS, CDR2 FQNEAQ.

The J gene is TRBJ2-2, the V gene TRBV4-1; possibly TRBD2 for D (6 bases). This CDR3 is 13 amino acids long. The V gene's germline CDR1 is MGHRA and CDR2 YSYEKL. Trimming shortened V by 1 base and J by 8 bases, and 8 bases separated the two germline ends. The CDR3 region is CASSQVEGGELFF. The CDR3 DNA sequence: TGCGCCAGCAGCCAAGTGGAGGGTGGGGAGCTGTTTTTT.

DNA for the CDR3: TGCAGCGTACTCCGGAGGCAGCACACAGATACGCAGTATTTT. Protein: CSVLRRQHTDTQYF. The gene calls are TRBV29-1 and TRBJ2-3, with D perhaps TRBD2 (5 bases). Germline V gives CDR1 SQVTM, CDR2 ANQGSEA. Trimming left V 6 bases short and J 2 bases short, with 15 bases between. The CDR3 contains 14 residues.

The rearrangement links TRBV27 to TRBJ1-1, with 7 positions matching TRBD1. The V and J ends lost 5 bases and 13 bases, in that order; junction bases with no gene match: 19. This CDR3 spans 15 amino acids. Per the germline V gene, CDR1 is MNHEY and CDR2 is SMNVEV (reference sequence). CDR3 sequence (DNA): TGTGCCAGCAGTCCACAAGGACAGGCTAATGCAAGGGGTTTCTTT. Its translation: CASSPQGQANARGFF.

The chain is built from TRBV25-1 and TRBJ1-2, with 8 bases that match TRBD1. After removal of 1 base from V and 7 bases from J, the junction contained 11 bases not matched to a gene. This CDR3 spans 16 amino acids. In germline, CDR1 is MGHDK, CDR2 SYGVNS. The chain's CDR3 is CASSEFGAGGAGGYTF. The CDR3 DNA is TGTGCCAGCAGTGAATTTGGGGCAGGGGGCGCGGGTGGCTACACCTTC.

The CDR3 DNA is TGTGCCAGCAGTCCCCGCCAGGCCAGGAACACCGGGGAGCTGTTTTTT. Protein sequence: CASSPRQARNTGELFF. The V gene is TRBV6-1, the J gene TRBJ2-2; D is uncertain. Per the germline V gene, CDR1 is MNHNS and CDR2 is SASEGT. CDR3 length: 16 amino acids. V lost 5 bases and J 1 base, leaving 14 bases between the germline ends.

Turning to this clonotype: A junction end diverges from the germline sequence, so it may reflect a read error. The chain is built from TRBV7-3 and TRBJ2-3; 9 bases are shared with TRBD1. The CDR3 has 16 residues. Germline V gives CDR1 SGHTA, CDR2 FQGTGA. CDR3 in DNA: TGTGCCGGCAGCTTGAATCCTGGACAGGGGACAGATACGCAGTATTTT. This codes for CAGSLNPGQGTDTQYF.

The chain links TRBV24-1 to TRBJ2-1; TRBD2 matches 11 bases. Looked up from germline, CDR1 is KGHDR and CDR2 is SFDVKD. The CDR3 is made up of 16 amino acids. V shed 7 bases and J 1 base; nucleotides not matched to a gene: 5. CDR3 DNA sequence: TGTGCCACCAGCGTTACTAGCGGGGGTTCCTACAATGAGCAGTTCTTC. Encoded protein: CATSVTSGGSYNEQFF.

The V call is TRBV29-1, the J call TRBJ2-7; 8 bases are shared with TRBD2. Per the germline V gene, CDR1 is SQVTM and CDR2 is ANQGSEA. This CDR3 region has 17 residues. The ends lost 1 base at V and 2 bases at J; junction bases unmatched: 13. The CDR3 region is CSVEVFGAGVHTYEQYV. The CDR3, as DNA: TGCAGCGTTGAAGTTTTTGGAGCGGGAGTACACACCTACGAGCAGTACGTC.

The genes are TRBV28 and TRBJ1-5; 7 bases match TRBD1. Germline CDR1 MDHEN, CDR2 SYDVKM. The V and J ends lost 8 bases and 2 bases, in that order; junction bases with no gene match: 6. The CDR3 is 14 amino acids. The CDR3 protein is CASGQGVRNQPQHF. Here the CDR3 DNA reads TGTGCCAGCGGTCAGGGGGTACGCAATCAGCCCCAGCATTTT.

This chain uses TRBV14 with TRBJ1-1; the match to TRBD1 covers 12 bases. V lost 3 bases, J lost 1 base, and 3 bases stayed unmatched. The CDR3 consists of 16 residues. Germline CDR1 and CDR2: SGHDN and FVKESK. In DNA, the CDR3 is TGTGCCAGCAGCCAGGGGACAGGGGGCCCGAACACTGAAGCTTTCTTT. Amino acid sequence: CASSQGTGGPNTEAFF.

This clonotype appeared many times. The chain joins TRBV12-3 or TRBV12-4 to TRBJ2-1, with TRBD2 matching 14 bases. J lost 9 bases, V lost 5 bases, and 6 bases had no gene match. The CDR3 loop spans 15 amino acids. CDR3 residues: CASSQTSGGAVEQFF. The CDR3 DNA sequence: TGTGCCAGCAGTCAGACTAGCGGGGGGGCCGTTGAGCAGTTCTTC.

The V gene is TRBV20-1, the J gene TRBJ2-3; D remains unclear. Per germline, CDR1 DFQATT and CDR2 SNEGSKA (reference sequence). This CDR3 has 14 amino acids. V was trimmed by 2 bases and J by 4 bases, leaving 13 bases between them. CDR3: CSARSESRPDTQYF. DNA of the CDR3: TGCAGTGCTAGATCGGAATCGAGGCCAGATACGCAGTATTTT.

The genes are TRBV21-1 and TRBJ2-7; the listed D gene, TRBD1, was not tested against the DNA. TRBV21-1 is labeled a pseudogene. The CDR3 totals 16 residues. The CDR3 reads CASSKTRDRHSYEQYV. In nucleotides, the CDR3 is TGTGCCAGCAGCAAAACCCGGGACAGGCACTCCTACGAGCAGTACGTC.

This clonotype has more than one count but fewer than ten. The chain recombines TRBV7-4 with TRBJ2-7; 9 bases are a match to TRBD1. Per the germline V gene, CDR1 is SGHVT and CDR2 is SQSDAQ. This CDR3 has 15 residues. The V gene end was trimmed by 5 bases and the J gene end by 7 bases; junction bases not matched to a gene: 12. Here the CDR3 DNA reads TGTGCCAGCAGCCAGCGGGACAGGGTTGTGTGGGAGCAGTACGTC. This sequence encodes CASSQRDRVVWEQYV.

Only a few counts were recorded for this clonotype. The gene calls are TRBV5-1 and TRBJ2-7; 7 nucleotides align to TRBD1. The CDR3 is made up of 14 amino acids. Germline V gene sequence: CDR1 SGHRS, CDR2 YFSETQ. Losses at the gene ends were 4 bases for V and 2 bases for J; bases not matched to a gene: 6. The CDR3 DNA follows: TGCGCCAGCAGCCCCGGGACAGCAACCTACGAGCAGTACGTC. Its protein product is CASSPGTATYEQYV.

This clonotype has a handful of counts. The CDR3 bases are TGTGCCAGCAGTCCAGTACCAGGGTTAGGGACGCAGTATTTT. It specifies CASSPVPGLGTQYF. The V and J genes are TRBV6-1 and TRBJ2-3; D possibly corresponds to TRBD1 (5 bases). This CDR3 is 14 amino acids long. The germline V gene encodes CDR1 MNHNS and CDR2 SASEGT. Trimming stripped 5 bases from V and 9 bases from J, with 18 bases between.

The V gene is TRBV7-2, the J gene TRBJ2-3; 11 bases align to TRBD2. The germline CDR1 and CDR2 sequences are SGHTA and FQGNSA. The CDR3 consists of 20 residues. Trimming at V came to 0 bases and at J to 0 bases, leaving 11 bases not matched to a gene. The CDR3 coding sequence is TGTGCCAGCAGCTTAGCGCGAGTTAGCGGGGGGGCCACTAGCACAGATACGCAGTATTTT. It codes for CASSLARVSGGATSTDTQYF.

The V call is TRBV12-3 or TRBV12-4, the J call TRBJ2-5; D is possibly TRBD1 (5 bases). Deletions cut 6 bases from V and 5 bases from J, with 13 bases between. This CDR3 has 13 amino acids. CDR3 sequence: CASSRRVVETQYF. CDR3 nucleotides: TGTGCCAGCAGCCGCAGGGTGGTGGAGACCCAGTACTTC.

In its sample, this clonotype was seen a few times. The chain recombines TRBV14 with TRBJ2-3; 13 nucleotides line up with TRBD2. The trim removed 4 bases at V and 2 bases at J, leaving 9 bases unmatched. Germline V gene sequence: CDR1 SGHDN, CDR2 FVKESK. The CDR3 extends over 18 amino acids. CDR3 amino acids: CASSRVSGLAGYTDTQYF. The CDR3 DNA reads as TGTGCCAGCAGCCGGGTTTCGGGACTAGCGGGGTACACAGATACGCAGTATTTT.

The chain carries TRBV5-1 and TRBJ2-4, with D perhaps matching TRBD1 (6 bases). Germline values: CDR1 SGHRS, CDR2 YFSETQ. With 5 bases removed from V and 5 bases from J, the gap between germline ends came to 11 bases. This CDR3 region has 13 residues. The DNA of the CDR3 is TGCGCCAGCAGAAACAGGACAGAAAACATTCAGTACTTC. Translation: CASRNRTENIQYF.

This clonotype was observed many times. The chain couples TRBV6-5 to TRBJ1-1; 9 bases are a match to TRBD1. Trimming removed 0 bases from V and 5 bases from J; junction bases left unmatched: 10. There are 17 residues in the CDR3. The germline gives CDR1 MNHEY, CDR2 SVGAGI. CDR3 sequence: CASSYSVLTGGLTEAFF. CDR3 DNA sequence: TGTGCCAGCAGTTACTCGGTCCTAACAGGGGGCCTAACTGAAGCTTTCTTT.

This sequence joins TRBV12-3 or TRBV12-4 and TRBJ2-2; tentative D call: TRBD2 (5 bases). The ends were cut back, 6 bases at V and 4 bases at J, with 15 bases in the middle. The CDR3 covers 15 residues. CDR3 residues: CASSFDEGPTGELFF. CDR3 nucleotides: TGTGCCAGCAGCTTTGACGAGGGCCCCACCGGGGAGCTGTTTTTT.